The 28 T cell receptor beta chains below all came from one sample that was sequenced in a study of CD8+ T cells in alopecia areata. Treatment indicated: oral pan-JAK inhibitor, 5-10 mg twice daily. cDNA prepared by RNA extraction and subsequent reverse transcription served as the template for sequencing. Clones were sequenced by immunoSEQ multiplex PCR, and TCRdb holds only the in-frame ones, with some missing. The profile covers 75,000 to 85,000 clones, with around 60% appearing a single time and around 20% taken by the ten largest. Sequenced here: CD8+ T cells sorted from blood, sampled at week 24, from a patient treated with tofacitinib. The receptors were sampled from a human donor with alopecia areata.

This chain uses TRBV2 with TRBJ2-7; TRBD1 matches 7 bases. With V trimmed by 1 base and J by 3 bases, 6 bases remained unmatched. Germline CDR1 SNHLY, CDR2 FYNNEI. This CDR3 region has 15 residues. CDR3 region: CASSEDRGGGYEQYF. The CDR3 nucleotides are TGTGCCAGCAGTGAAGACAGGGGTGGTGGCTACGAGCAGTACTTC.

The chain couples TRBV6-1 to TRBJ1-2; D is uncertain. Trimming shortened V by 0 bases and J by 3 bases, and 14 bases separated the two germline ends. Germline V gene lookup returns CDR1 MNHNS and CDR2 SASEGT. This CDR3 spans 16 amino acids. CDR3 coding DNA: TGTGCCAGCAGTGAAGCGCTTCAGCCAGGATACTATGGCTACACCTTC. Its translation: CASSEALQPGYYGYTF.

This clone was counted a few times. This chain connects TRBV30 to TRBJ2-7; TRBD1 aligns across 7 bases. V was clipped by 6 bases and J by 1 base; unmatched bases: 6. The CDR3 has 13 residues. CDR1 is GTSNPN, CDR2 SVGIG, per germline (reference sequence). The CDR3 loop is CACSRDSSYEQYF. CDR3 sequence (DNA): TGTGCCTGTAGCCGGGACAGTTCCTACGAGCAGTACTTC.

The chain has TRBV7-9 and TRBJ2-5; tentative D call: TRBD1 (5 bases). CDR1 and CDR2 from the germline V gene are SEHNR and FQNEAQ (reference sequence). V was clipped by 4 bases and J by 5 bases, with 17 bases between them. The CDR3 loop spans 15 amino acids. CDR3 amino acids: CASSSPRQGGETQYF. The CDR3 region has the DNA TGTGCCAGCAGCTCCCCCCGGCAGGGTGGGGAGACCCAGTACTTC.

The CDR3 spells CASSFPSRNVIFF. DNA of the CDR3: TGTGCCAGCAGCTTTCCCTCCCGCAACGTGATCTTCTTT. This sequence joins TRBV7-9 and TRBJ1-1; D gene unclear. CDR3 size: 13 residues. From germline, CDR1 is SEHNR and CDR2 FQNEAQ (reference sequence). Trimming stripped 3 bases from V and 14 bases from J, with 19 bases between.

This clone occurred a few times. This chain connects TRBV4-1 to TRBJ2-6, with D perhaps matching TRBD1 or TRBD2 (6 bases each). The CDR3 runs to 16 residues. CDR1 and CDR2 from the germline V gene are MGHRA and YSYEKL. The V and J ends lost 5 bases and 0 bases respectively, with 11 bases between them. The CDR3 sequence: CASSKGGSSGANVLTF. For the CDR3, the DNA is TGCGCCAGCAGCAAAGGGGGGAGCTCTGGGGCCAACGTCCTGACTTTC.

V gene TRBV30 combines with J gene TRBJ1-1, with D possibly being TRBD1 (5 bases). Trimming took off 0 bases at V and 5 bases at J, with 10 bases between the two ends. Germline CDR1 and CDR2: GTSNPN and SVGIG (reference sequence). The CDR3 runs to 13 residues. This chain's CDR3 is CAWSVGDRTEAFF. DNA for the CDR3: TGTGCCTGGAGTGTAGGGGATCGGACTGAAGCTTTCTTT.

The gene calls are TRBV28 and TRBJ1-2; D is undetermined. V dropped 3 bases and J dropped 3 bases, with 8 bases sitting between them. CDR1 and CDR2 (germline): MDHEN, SYDVKM. The CDR3 is 13 residues long. The CDR3 nucleotides are TGTGCCAGCAGTTTGGCCTGGGACTATGGCTACACCTTC. Protein: CASSLAWDYGYTF.

The chain links TRBV15 to TRBJ2-5; D unclear. Germline V gene sequence: CDR1 LNHNV, CDR2 YYDKDF (reference sequence). V lost 2 bases, J lost 1 base, and 2 bases lay in between. This CDR3 comprises 12 residues. The CDR3 nucleotides read TGTGCCACCAGCAGACCCCAAGAGACCCAGTACTTC. It codes for CATSRPQETQYF.

The V and J genes are TRBV7-2 and TRBJ1-6; a possible D gene is TRBD1 (5 bases). V lost 5 bases and J 6 bases, leaving 14 bases between the germline ends. Germline V lookup: CDR1 SGHTA, CDR2 FQGNSA. The CDR3 is 15 amino acids. CDR3 nucleotides: TGTGCCAGCAGCCTTCGGGACGGACCTAATTCACCCCTCCACTTT. It specifies CASSLRDGPNSPLHF. The full variable domain, its missing parts supplied by reference TRBV7-2 and TRBJ1-6, is GAGVSQSPSNKVTEKGKDVELRCDPISGHTALYWYRQSLGQGLEFLIYFQGNSAPDKSGLPSDRFSAERTGGSVSTLTIQRTQQEDSAVYLCASSLRDGPNSPLHFGNGTRLTVT.

The chain employs TRBV6-5 and TRBJ2-7; either TRBD1 or TRBD2 may supply D (6 bases each). Looked up from germline, CDR1 is MNHEY and CDR2 is SVGAGI. The V end lost 0 bases, the J end lost 2 bases, and 11 bases lay between the germline ends. This CDR3 has 15 amino acids. This CDR3 is CASSYSAGEAYEQYF. The CDR3 DNA sequence: TGTGCCAGCAGTTACTCGGCAGGGGAGGCCTACGAGCAGTACTTC.

This chain uses TRBV6-5 with TRBJ2-4; 8 bases are shared with TRBD1. J gave up 3 bases and V 4 bases, and 5 bases lay outside the gene matches. The CDR3 loop spans 15 amino acids. CDR1 is MNHEY and CDR2 is SVGAGI in the germline V gene. CDR3 DNA sequence: TGTGCCAGCAGTTCAGAAGACAGGGGCAAAAACATTCAGTACTTC. This codes for CASSSEDRGKNIQYF.

V and J are TRBV7-9 and TRBJ2-2, with 10 bases fitting TRBD2. The germline gives CDR1 SEHNR, CDR2 FQNEAQ (reference sequence). The CDR3 is 16 amino acids. The trim removed 4 bases at V and 7 bases at J, leaving 9 bases unmatched. The CDR3 spells CASSSEREGLGGELFF. The CDR3 DNA is TGTGCCAGCAGCTCAGAGCGGGAGGGCCTTGGCGGGGAGCTGTTTTTT.

V usage is TRBV5-4 and J usage is TRBJ2-3; D may be TRBD2 (6 bases). The CDR3 totals 15 residues. Germline loops: CDR1 SGHNT, CDR2 YYREEE (reference sequence). Trimming left V 4 bases short and J 1 base short, with 13 bases between. For the CDR3, the DNA is TGTGCCAGCAGCCCCCGGACTACCCGCACAGATACGCAGTATTTT. Translated, it gives CASSPRTTRTDTQYF. Looking up the rest from reference TRBV5-4 and TRBJ2-3 gives the full variable domain: ETGVTQSPTHLIKTRGQQVTLRCSSQSGHNTVSWYQQALGQGPQFIFQYYREEENGRGNFPPRFSGLQFPNYSSELNVNALELDDSALYLCASSPRTTRTDTQYFGPGTRLTVL.

This chain uses TRBV7-9 with TRBJ2-5; the D gene could be TRBD1 or TRBD2 (5 bases each). Trimming shortened V by 5 bases and J by 1 base, and 11 bases separated the two germline ends. The CDR3 spans 14 residues. The germline V gene encodes CDR1 SEHNR and CDR2 FQNEAQ (reference sequence). CDR3 amino acids: CASSPGPAQETQYF. The CDR3 DNA reads TGTGCCAGCAGCCCGGGGCCGGCCCAAGAGACCCAGTACTTC.

J is TRBJ2-1 and V is TRBV7-3, with 8 bases matching TRBD2. The CDR3 extends over 16 amino acids. Germline CDR1 reads SGHTA; CDR2 reads FQGTGA. With 7 bases clipped from V and 2 bases from J, the junction kept 10 bases outside the gene matches. CDR3 sequence (DNA): TGTGCCAGCACCCCGTGGGGCGGGGGGACCTACAATGAGCAGTTCTTC. Protein product: CASTPWGGGTYNEQFF.

The chain joins TRBV7-9 to TRBJ2-1, with D tentatively TRBD2 (5 bases). Germline CDR1 is SEHNR and CDR2 is FQNEAQ (reference sequence). The V gene lost 5 bases and the J gene lost 10 bases, with 15 bases spanning the gap. This CDR3 comprises 13 residues. CDR3 region: CASSDTTGGEQFF. CDR3 DNA: TGTGCCAGCAGCGACACAACGGGCGGGGAGCAGTTCTTC.

This chain joins TRBV27 and TRBJ2-3; 8 nucleotides align to TRBD1. The CDR3 is made up of 14 amino acids. V shed 4 bases, J shed 2 bases, and the junction held 2 bases outside the gene matches. The germline V gene encodes CDR1 MNHEY and CDR2 SMNVEV (reference sequence). The CDR3 bases are TGTGCCAGCAGTTCAGGGGGCATCACAGATACGCAGTATTTT. It encodes CASSSGGITDTQYF.

This chain joins TRBV28 and TRBJ2-1; the D is unclear. In germline, CDR1 is MDHEN, CDR2 SYDVKM. V was shortened by 2 bases and J by 7 bases, with 9 bases between the two germline ends. This CDR3 comprises 13 residues. In DNA form, the CDR3 reads TGTGCCAGCAGTTTAGGTCCAAGGAATGAGCAGTTCTTC. This translates into CASSLGPRNEQFF.

This chain connects TRBV7-9 to TRBJ1-2; the D gene is possibly TRBD1 (6 bases). V was pared by 1 base and J by 2 bases, with 11 bases between. Germline-derived CDR1 and CDR2 are SEHNR and FQNEAQ (reference sequence). The CDR3 has 15 amino acids. The CDR3 DNA reads TGTGCCAGCAGCTTAGTGGGGGCCTCCAACTATGGCTACACCTTC. Its protein is CASSLVGASNYGYTF. Complete variable domain (other parts from reference TRBV7-9 and TRBJ1-2): DTGVSQNPRHKITKRGQNVTFRCDPISEHNRLYWYRQTLGQGPEFLTYFQNEAQLEKSRLLSDRFSAERPKGSFSTLEIQRTEQGDSAMYLCASSLVGASNYGYTFGSGTRLTVV.

The gene calls are TRBV12-5 and TRBJ2-1, with D possibly being TRBD1 or TRBD2 (6 bases each). The V end was cut by 3 bases, the J end by 0 bases, with 18 bases between. The length of the CDR3 is 18 residues. In germline, CDR1 is LGHNT, CDR2 FRNRAP. The CDR3: CASGFFTGARDSYNEQFF. CDR3 bases: TGTGCTAGTGGTTTTTTTACGGGGGCCAGAGACTCCTACAATGAGCAGTTCTTC.

This clone has more than one count but fewer than ten. The rearrangement uses TRBV7-2 and TRBJ2-5, with 7 bases that match TRBD2. The CDR3 extends over 14 amino acids. J lost 1 base, V lost 4 bases, and 3 bases had no gene match. The V gene's germline CDR1 is SGHTA and CDR2 FQGNSA. CDR3: CASSYGGGQETQYF. The CDR3 bases are TGTGCCAGCAGCTATGGGGGGGGCCAAGAGACCCAGTACTTC.

The V gene is TRBV5-6, the J gene TRBJ1-6, with D unresolved. The germline V gene has CDR1 SGHDT and CDR2 YYEEEE. The CDR3 is 16 amino acids. V lost 1 base and J 1 base, leaving 9 bases between the germline ends. In nucleotides, the CDR3 is TGTGCCAGCAGCTTGACAGTCGATTCCTATAATTCACCCCTCCACTTT. Its translation: CASSLTVDSYNSPLHF. Complete variable domain (other parts from reference TRBV5-6 and TRBJ1-6): DAGVTQSPTHLIKTRGQQVTLRCSPKSGHDTVSWYQQALGQGPQFIFQYYEEEERQRGNFPDRFSGHQFPNYSSELNVNALLLGDSALYLCASSLTVDSYNSPLHFGNGTRLTVT.

The chain uses TRBV25-1 and TRBJ2-2; no clear D. With 6 bases removed from V and 2 bases from J, the gap between germline ends came to 4 bases. The CDR3 runs 12 residues. Germline CDR1 MGHDK, CDR2 SYGVNS. CDR3 sequence reads: CASRGNTGELFF. Written as DNA, the CDR3 is TGTGCCAGCAGGGGAAACACCGGGGAGCTGTTTTTT.

This clone was seen only a few times. The chain carries TRBV19 and TRBJ1-1; 8 nucleotides match TRBD1. V trimming: 4 bases; J trimming: 7 bases; junction bases outside the gene matches: 5. CDR1 and CDR2 from the germline V gene are LNHDA and SQIVND (reference sequence). The CDR3 extends over 13 amino acids. The CDR3 sequence is CASSTSTGVEAFF. DNA of the CDR3: TGTGCCAGTAGTACCTCGACAGGGGTTGAAGCTTTCTTT.

V and J are TRBV6-1 and TRBJ1-2, with D hard to call. Trimming left V 3 bases short and J 4 bases short, with 18 bases between. CDR1 MNHNS and CDR2 SASEGT come from the germline V gene. The CDR3 sequence is 16 residues long. In DNA form, the CDR3 reads TGTGCCAGCAGTGAGCAACCCAGACGGGCCGGCTATGGCTACACCTTC. Residues: CASSEQPRRAGYGYTF.

The V gene is TRBV5-1, the J gene TRBJ1-2; D is undetermined. The CDR3 has 14 residues. Germline V gives CDR1 SGHRS, CDR2 YFSETQ. Trimming cost V 3 bases and J 3 bases, with 12 bases left between them. The CDR3 DNA sequence: TGCGCCAGCAGCTCCCTTCCAGAATACTATGGCTACACCTTC. Its protein product is CASSSLPEYYGYTF.

A few counts support this clone. The rearrangement links TRBV7-9 to TRBJ2-1; a weak D match, TRBD2 (7 bases). The germline V gene encodes CDR1 SEHNR and CDR2 FQNEAQ (reference sequence). CDR3 length: 13 residues. Between the trimmed V and J ends, which lost 10 bases and 8 bases, there was a span of 18 bases. The CDR3 DNA reads TGTGCCACCCTACTCGGGGGGCCAGATGAGCAGTTCTTC. It yields the protein CATLLGGPDEQFF.